This TCR beta chain was captured by sequencing in a study of spatial heterogeneity in lung cancer. Study details: PBMC collected at follow-up were sequenced when available, a median of around 2 years after resection. Detection of beta-chain sequences consistently exceeded that of alpha-chain sequences. There were, on average, more than ten raw-read appearances for each unique TCR and UMI combination.

Time point defined: blood at routine non-recurrence follow-up after resection. From tumor, nontumor lung or frozen PBMC, whole RNA was taken unsorted for sequencing. The CDR3 extends over 13 amino acids. V was cut by 6 bases and J by 5 bases, with 11 bases left in between. Per germline, CDR1 MNHEY and CDR2 SVGEGT. This clonotype was found a few times. A single record per CDR3 protein comes from TCRdb applying MiXCR to the 5' RACE reads. Of about 120,000 distinct CDR3 sequences listed, about a tenth are singletons. The receptor comes from a female donor with early-stage non-small cell lung cancer. This chain joins TRBV6-2 or TRBV6-3 and TRBJ1-5; possible D gene TRBD1, 5 bases. The sequences come from PBMCs, collected at follow-up. The CDR3 is CASSRAGHQPQHF. CDR3 DNA: TGTGCCAGCAGCCGAGCAGGGCATCAGCCCCAGCATTTT.